Below are 2 T cell receptor beta chains sequenced from a single sample in a study of blood T cell repertoires in COVID-19. Clones were read by immunoSEQ multiplex PCR, and TCRdb kept only the in-frame ones, dropping some. The data hold 350,000 to 550,000 clones, with about 89% observed a single time. Sequencing input: peripheral blood. The receptors here all came from a woman under 40 with acute or convalescent COVID-19.

This sequence joins TRBV5-1 and TRBJ1-6; D unclear. Germline V gene lookup returns CDR1 SGHRS and CDR2 YFSETQ. The CDR3 sequence is 15 residues long. V lost 5 bases and J 0 bases, leaving 9 bases between the germline ends. The CDR3 DNA reads TGCGCCAGCAGTACGGGTGTCTCCTATAATTCACCCCTCCACTTT. It is translated as CASSTGVSYNSPLHF.

The chain carries TRBV13 and TRBJ1-6; 9 bases map to TRBD1. CDR3 length: 14 amino acids. Germline V gives CDR1 PRHDT, CDR2 FYEKMQ (reference sequence). The V segment lost 6 bases and the J segment 7 bases; nucleotides outside the gene matches: 4. CDR3 sequence (DNA): TGTGCCAGCAGATCCGGACAGGGGAATTCACCCCTCCACTTT. This encodes CASRSGQGNSPLHF.